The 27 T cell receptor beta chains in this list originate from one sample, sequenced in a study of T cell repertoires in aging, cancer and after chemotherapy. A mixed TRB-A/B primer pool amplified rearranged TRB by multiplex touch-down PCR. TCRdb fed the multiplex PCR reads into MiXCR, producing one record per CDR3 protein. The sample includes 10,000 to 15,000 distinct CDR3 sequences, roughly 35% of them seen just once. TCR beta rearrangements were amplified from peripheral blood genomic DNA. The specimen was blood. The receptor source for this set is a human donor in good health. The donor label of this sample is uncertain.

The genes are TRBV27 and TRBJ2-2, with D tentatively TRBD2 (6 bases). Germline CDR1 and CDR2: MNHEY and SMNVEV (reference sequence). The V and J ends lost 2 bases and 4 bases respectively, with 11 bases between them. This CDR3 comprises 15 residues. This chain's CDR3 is CASSLVGRFTGELFF. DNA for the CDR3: TGTGCCAGCAGTTTAGTTGGGAGGTTCACCGGGGAGCTGTTTTTT.

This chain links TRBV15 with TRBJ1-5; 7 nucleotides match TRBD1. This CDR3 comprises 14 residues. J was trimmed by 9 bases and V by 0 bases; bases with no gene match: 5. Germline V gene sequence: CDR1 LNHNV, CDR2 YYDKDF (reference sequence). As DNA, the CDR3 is TGTGCCACCAGCAGAGACAGGGGGAGGGGGCCCCAGCATTTT. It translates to CATSRDRGRGPQHF.

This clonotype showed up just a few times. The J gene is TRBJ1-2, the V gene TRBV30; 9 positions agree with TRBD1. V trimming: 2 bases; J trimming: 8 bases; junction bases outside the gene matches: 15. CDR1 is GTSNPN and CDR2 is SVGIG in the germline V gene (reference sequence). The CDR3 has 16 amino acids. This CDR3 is CAWSLLGTGYLNGYTF. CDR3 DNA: TGTGCCTGGAGTTTGTTGGGGACAGGGTATCTAAACGGCTACACCTTC.

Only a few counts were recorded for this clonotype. The CDR3 sequence: CASSMRTSADTQYF. The DNA for the CDR3 is TGTGCCAGCAGCATGAGGACAAGCGCAGATACGCAGTATTTT. The chain has TRBV7-9 and TRBJ2-3, with a weak D call TRBD1 (5 bases). CDR1 is SEHNR and CDR2 is FQNEAQ in the germline V gene (reference sequence). The V and J ends lost 5 bases and 4 bases respectively, with 13 bases between them. The CDR3 sequence is 14 residues long.

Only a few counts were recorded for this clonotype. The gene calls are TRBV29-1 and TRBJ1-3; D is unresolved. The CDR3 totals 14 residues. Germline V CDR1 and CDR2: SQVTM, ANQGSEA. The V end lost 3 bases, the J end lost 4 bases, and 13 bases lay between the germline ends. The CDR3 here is CSVEVRTVGNTIYF. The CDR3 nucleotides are TGCAGCGTTGAGGTGAGGACGGTCGGAAACACCATATATTTT.

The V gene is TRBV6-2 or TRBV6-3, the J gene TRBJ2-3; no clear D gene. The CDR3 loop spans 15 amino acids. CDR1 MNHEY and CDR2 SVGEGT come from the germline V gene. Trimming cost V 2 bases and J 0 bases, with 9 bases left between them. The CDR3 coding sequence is TGTGCCAGCAGTTACAGATACTCTAGCACAGATACGCAGTATTTT. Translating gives CASSYRYSSTDTQYF.

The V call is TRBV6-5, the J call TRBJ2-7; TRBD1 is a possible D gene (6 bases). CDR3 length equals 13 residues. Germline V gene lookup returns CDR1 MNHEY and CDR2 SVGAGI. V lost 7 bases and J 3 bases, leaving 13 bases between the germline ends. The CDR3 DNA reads TGTGCCAGCACCAGGGGACCGAGCTACGAGCAGTACTTC. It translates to CASTRGPSYEQYF.

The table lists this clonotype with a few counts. In nucleotides, the CDR3 is TGCAGCGCTACGACAGGGTACACCGGGGAGCTGTTTTTT. As protein: CSATTGYTGELFF. The chain carries TRBV29-1 and TRBJ2-2; 7 bases align to TRBD1. The CDR3 sequence is 13 residues long. CDR1 and CDR2 (germline): SQVTM, ANQGSEA. V was clipped by 7 bases and J by 3 bases; unmatched bases: 5.

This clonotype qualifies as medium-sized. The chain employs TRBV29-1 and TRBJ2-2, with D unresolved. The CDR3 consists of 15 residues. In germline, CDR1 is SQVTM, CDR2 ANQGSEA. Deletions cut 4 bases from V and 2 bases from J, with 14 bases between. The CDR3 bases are TGCAGCGTTGGCCGGCAGATCTCAAACACCGGGGAGCTGTTTTTT. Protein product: CSVGRQISNTGELFF.

CDR3 protein: CASRSRGAYTYYGYTF. The CDR3 DNA sequence: TGTGCCAGTAGATCCCGGGGTGCCTACACATACTATGGCTACACCTTC. The V call is TRBV19, the J call TRBJ1-2; no clear D. Trimming cost V 6 bases and J 3 bases, with 20 bases left between them. The CDR3 runs 16 residues. Looked up from germline, CDR1 is LNHDA and CDR2 is SQIVND (reference sequence).

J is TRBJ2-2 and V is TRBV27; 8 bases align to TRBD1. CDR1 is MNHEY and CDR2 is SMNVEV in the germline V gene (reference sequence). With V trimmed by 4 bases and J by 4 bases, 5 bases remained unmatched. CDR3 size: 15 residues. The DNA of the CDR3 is TGTGCCAGCAGTTATTCGACAGGGGTCACCGGGGAGCTGTTTTTT. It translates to CASSYSTGVTGELFF.

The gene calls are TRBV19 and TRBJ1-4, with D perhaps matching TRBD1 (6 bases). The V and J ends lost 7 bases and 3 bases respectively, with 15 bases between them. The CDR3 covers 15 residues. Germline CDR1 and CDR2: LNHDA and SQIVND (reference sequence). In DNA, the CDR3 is TGTGCCAGTAAAAAACCGGACAGCTCTAATGAAAAACTGTTTTTT. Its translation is CASKKPDSSNEKLFF.

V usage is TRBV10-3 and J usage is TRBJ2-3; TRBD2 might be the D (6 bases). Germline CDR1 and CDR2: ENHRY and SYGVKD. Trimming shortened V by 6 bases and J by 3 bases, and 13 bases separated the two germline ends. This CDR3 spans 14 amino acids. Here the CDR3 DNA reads TGTGCCATCAGCGAGAATCGGGGGACAGATACGCAGTATTTT. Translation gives CAISENRGTDTQYF.

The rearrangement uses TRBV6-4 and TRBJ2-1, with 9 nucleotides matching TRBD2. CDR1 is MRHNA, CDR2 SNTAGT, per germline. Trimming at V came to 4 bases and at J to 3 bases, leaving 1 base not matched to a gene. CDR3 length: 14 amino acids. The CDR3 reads CASSVAGDYNEQFF. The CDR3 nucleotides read TGTGCCAGCAGTGTAGCGGGGGACTACAATGAGCAGTTCTTC.

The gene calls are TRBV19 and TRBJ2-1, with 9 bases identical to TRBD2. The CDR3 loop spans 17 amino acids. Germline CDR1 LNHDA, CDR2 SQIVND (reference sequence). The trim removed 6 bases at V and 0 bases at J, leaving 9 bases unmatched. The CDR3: CASSDGGRGGSYNEQFF. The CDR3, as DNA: TGTGCCAGTAGCGACGGGGGGCGGGGGGGCTCCTACAATGAGCAGTTCTTC. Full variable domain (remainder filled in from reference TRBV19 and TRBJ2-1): DGGITQSPKYLFRKEGQNVTLSCEQNLNHDAMYWYRQDPGQGLRLIYYSQIVNDFQKGDIAEGYSVSREKKESFPLTVTSAQKNPTAFYLCASSDGGRGGSYNEQFFGPGTRLTVL.

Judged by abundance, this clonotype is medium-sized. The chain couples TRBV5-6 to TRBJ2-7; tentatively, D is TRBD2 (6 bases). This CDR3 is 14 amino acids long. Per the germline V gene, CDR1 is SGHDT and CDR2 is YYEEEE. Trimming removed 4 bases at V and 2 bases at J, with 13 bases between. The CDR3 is CASSGGLPPYEQYF. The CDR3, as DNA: TGTGCCAGCAGCGGGGGACTTCCCCCCTACGAGCAGTACTTC.

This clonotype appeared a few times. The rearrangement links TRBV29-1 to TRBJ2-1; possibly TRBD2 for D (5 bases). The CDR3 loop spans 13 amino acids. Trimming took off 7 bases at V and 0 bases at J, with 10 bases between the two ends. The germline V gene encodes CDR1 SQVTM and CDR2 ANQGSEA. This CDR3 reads CSAGLLSYNEQFF. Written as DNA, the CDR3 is TGCAGCGCCGGACTCCTCTCCTACAATGAGCAGTTCTTC.

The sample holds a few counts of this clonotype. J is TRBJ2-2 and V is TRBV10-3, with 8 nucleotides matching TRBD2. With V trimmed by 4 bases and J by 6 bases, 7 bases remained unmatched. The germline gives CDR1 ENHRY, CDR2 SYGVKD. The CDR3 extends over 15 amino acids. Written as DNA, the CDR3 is TGTGCCATCAGTGCCGCGGGACTAGTATCCGGGGAGCTGTTTTTT. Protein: CAISAAGLVSGELFF.

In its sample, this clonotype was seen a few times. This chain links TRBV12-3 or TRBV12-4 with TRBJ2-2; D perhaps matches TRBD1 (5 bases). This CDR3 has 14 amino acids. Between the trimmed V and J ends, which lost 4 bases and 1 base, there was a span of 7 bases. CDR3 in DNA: TGTGCCAGCAGTTCCGACAGGAACACCGGGGAGCTGTTTTTT. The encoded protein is CASSSDRNTGELFF.

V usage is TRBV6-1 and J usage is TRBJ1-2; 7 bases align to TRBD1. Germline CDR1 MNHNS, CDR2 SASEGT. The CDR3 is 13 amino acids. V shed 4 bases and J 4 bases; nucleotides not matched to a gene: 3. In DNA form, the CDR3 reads TGTGCCAGCAGTGGGGGACAGATCTATGGCTACACCTTC. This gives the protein CASSGGQIYGYTF.

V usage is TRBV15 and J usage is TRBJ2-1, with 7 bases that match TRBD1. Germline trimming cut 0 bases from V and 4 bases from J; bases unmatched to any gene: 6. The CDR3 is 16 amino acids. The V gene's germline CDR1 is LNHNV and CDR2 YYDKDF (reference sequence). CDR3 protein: CATSRDRVTGYNEQFF. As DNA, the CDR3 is TGTGCCACCAGCAGAGATCGCGTGACAGGGTACAATGAGCAGTTCTTC. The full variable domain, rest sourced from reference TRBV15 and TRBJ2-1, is DAMVIQNPRYQVTQFGKPVTLSCSQTLNHNVMYWYQQKSSQAPKLLFHYYDKDFNNEADTPDNFQSRRPNTSFCFLDIRSPGLGDTAMYLCATSRDRVTGYNEQFFGPGTRLTVL.

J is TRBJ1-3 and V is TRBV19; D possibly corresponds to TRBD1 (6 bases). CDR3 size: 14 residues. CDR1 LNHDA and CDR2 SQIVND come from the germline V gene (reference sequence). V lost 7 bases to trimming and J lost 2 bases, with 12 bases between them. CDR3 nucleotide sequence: TGTGCCAGTAACACAGGGACGGCTGGAAACACCATATATTTT. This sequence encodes CASNTGTAGNTIYF.

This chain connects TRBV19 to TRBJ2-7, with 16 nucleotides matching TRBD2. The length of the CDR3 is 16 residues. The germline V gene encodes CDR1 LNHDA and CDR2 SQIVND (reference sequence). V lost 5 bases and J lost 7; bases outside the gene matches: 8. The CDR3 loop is CASSLGTSGGAKEQYF. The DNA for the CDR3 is TGTGCCAGTAGTCTTGGGACTAGCGGGGGGGCGAAGGAGCAGTACTTC.

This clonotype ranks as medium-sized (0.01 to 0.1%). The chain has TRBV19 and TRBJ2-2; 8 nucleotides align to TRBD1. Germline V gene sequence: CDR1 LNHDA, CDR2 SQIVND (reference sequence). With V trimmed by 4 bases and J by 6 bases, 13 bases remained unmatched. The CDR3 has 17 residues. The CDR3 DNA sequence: TGTGCCAGTAGTACCAACCCCGGCAGGGGGCGTGCCGGGGAGCTGTTTTTT. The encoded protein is CASSTNPGRGRAGELFF. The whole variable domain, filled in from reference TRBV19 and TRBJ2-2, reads DGGITQSPKYLFRKEGQNVTLSCEQNLNHDAMYWYRQDPGQGLRLIYYSQIVNDFQKGDIAEGYSVSREKKESFPLTVTSAQKNPTAFYLCASSTNPGRGRAGELFFGEGSRLTVL.

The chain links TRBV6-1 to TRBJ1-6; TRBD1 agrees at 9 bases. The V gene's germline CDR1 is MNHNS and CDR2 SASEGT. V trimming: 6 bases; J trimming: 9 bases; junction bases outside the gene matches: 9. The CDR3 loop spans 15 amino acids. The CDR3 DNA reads TGTGCCAGCAGCGGAGTACAGGGGGCGACTTCACCCCTCCACTTT. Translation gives CASSGVQGATSPLHF.

CDR3 amino acids: CASSLVGRGPRDTQYF. DNA of the CDR3: TGTGCCAGCAGCTTGGTCGGGCGGGGGCCACGCGATACGCAGTATTTT. The chain carries TRBV5-6 and TRBJ2-3; D might be TRBD2 (7 bases). Between the trimmed V and J ends, which lost 0 bases and 6 bases, there was a span of 17 bases. The CDR3 covers 16 residues. The V gene's germline CDR1 is SGHDT and CDR2 YYEEEE.

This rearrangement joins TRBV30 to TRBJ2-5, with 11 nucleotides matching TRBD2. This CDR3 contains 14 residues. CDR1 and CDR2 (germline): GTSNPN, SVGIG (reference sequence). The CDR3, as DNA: TGTGCGCGGGGAACTAGCGGGGGTCGGGAGACCCAGTACTTC. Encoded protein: CARGTSGGRETQYF.